Listed below are T cell receptor beta chains from one sample, sequenced in a study of shared clonotypes between healthy human individuals. Method: immunoSEQ multiplex PCR; TCRdb's copy keeps in-frame clones and lacks some. Of fewer than 850,000 clones listed, just over 95% were seen once; the top ten hold under 0.3%. Sequenced: naive CD8+ T cells sorted from blood. Receptor source: a man aged 25 to 45 in good health. Each CDR3 is given with its conserved first and last residue. D genes are given only for firm matches. Size values are once, few and many counts, or a class for expanded clones, and some rows have none.

.	few	TRBV7-9	TRBJ2-1	CASSSGAYNEQFF	TGTGCCAGCAGCTCCGGAGCGTACAATGAGCAGTTCTTC
.	.	TRBV5-5	TRBJ2-2	CASSLLTARPGELFF	TGTGCCAGCAGCTTGCTTACAGCCCGGCCCGGGGAGCTGTTTTTT
TRBD2	.	TRBV9	TRBJ2-7	CASSVRSGSPEEQYF	TGTGCCAGCAGCGTACGAAGCGGGAGCCCGGAGGAGCAGTACTTC
.	.	TRBV7-9	TRBJ1-2	CASSFGTTEGTF	TGTGCCAGCAGCTTCGGGACCACGGAGGGCACCTTC
.	.	TRBV5-6	TRBJ1-1	CASSLGQEAFF	TGTGCCAGCAGCCTTGGACAGGAAGCTTTCTTT
.	.	TRBV9	TRBJ1-2	CASSRRTDGYTF	TGTGCCAGCAGCAGAAGGACGGATGGCTACACCTTC
TRBD2	.	TRBV5-4	TRBJ2-1	CASSFFSTSGRRGEQFF	TGTGCCAGCAGCTTTTTCTCGACTAGCGGGAGACGAGGTGAGCAGTTCTTC
.	.	TRBV19	TRBJ1-2	CASRGRDYYGYTF	TGTGCCAGTAGAGGCAGGGACTACTATGGCTACACCTTC
.	.	TRBV30	TRBJ2-3	CAWSVLADPTDTQYF	TGTGCCTGGAGTGTACTAGCAGACCCCACAGATACGCAGTATTTT
TRBD1	.	TRBV6-5	TRBJ2-2	CASRDRGPYTGELFF	TGTGCCAGCAGGGACAGGGGACCTTACACCGGGGAGCTGTTTTTT
.	once	TRBV5-4	TRBJ2-3	CASTRGGDSTDTQYF	TGTGCCAGCACCAGGGGGGGGGATAGCACAGATACGCAGTATTTT
.	once	TRBV11-1	TRBJ2-7	CASSPSSWSSYEQYF	TGTGCCAGCAGCCCTAGTAGCTGGAGCTCCTACGAGCAGTACTTC
TRBD1	.	TRBV6-1	TRBJ2-7	CASSAGTGGYYEQYF	TGTGCCAGCAGTGCCGGGACAGGGGGCTATTACGAGCAGTACTTC
.	.	TRBV7-9	TRBJ2-7	CASSPTSSEQYF	TGTGCCAGCAGCCCCACTTCTTCCGAGCAGTACTTC
.	.	TRBV25-1	TRBJ2-6	CASRDSLANVLTF	TGTGCCAGCAGGGACTCTCTGGCCAACGTCCTGACTTTC
.	.	TRBV7-9	TRBJ2-1	CASSPVGNEQFF	TGTGCCAGCAGCCCCGTAGGAAATGAGCAGTTCTTC
.	.	TRBV7-2	TRBJ2-7	CASSLELTYEQYF	TGTGCCAGCAGCTTAGAGTTAACCTACGAGCAGTACTTC
.	.	TRBV4-1	TRBJ1-1	CASSQEPGANTEAFF	TGCGCCAGCAGCCAAGAGCCGGGGGCAAACACTGAAGCTTTCTTT
TRBD2	.	TRBV11-2	TRBJ2-3	CASSSGTKSTDTQYF	TGTGCCAGCAGCTCCGGGACTAAAAGCACAGATACGCAGTATTTT
.	.	TRBV4-1	TRBJ2-1	CASSLGPALSYNEQFF	TGCGCCAGCAGCCTCGGGCCGGCCCTCTCCTACAATGAGCAGTTCTTC
TRBD2	.	TRBV29-1	TRBJ2-1	CSVVLDSGRSDNEQFF	TGCAGCGTTGTTTTGGATAGCGGGAGATCTGATAATGAGCAGTTCTTC
TRBD2	.	TRBV2	TRBJ2-7	CASITSGSGSYEQYF	TGTGCCAGCATAACTAGCGGGAGTGGGTCCTACGAGCAGTACTTC
TRBD2	.	TRBV5-1	TRBJ2-3	CASSLGLVLRTDTQYF	TGCGCCAGCAGCCTGGGACTAGTTTTACGCACAGATACGCAGTATTTT
TRBD1	.	TRBV28	TRBJ2-5	CASSYTGTDLRKEETQYF	TGTGCCAGCAGTTATACCGGGACAGACCTTCGGAAGGAAGAGACCCAGTACTTC
.	.	TRBV7-2	TRBJ1-2	CASSLSGYGYTF	TGTGCCAGCAGCTTGTCCGGCTATGGCTACACCTTC
TRBD1	.	TRBV7-9	TRBJ2-2	CASSSGRGHTGELFF	TGTGCCAGCAGTTCCGGCAGGGGGCATACCGGGGAGCTGTTTTTT